This T cell receptor (beta chain) was recorded in a study of T cell repertoires in cytomegalovirus infection. Study in general: Recently identified HLA-C-restricted and well-studied HLA-B-restricted CMV epitopes were used. It can be stated that public TCR beta signatures indicated CMV infection as well as a matching HLA type.

Findings and caveats of the study: Carriage of CMV together with the relevant HLA was identifiable through cumulative public TCR beta family frequency. HLA-C-restricted CMV-specific TCR beta clonotypes prevailed in the ex vivo response.

This clonotype has a count of ten or more. The antigen remains undetermined. MiXCR was run by TCRdb on the reads, yielding one entry per CDR3 protein. The data hold over 100,000 distinct CDR3 sequences, with about 28% observed a single time. The ends were cut back, 1 base at V and 0 bases at J, with 9 bases in the middle. CDR1 and CDR2 (germline): SGHVS, FNYEAQ. The CDR3 has 15 residues. The sample was CD8+ T cells from cultured PBMCs, taken from culture after CMV antigen stimulation. This chain links TRBV7-6 with TRBJ1-1; D is ambiguous. The receptor was isolated from a human donor in good health (CMV status not recorded). Some clones in this sample may be carry-over from other donors' samples. DNA of the CDR3: TGTGCCAGCAGCTTAGGCCCACTCATGAACACTGAAGCTTTCTTT. It translates to CASSLGPLMNTEAFF.